A single sample gave rise to the 32 T cell receptor beta chains below, sequenced in a study of radiotherapy plus CTLA-4 blockade in lung cancer. Clones were sequenced by immunoSEQ multiplex PCR, and TCRdb holds only the in-frame ones, with some missing. The top ten hold around 7% of the sample, which has approximately 78,000 clones, around 73% seen once. This sample comprised peripheral blood, obtained from a patient treated with radiotherapy plus ipilimumab. The receptor source for this set is a human donor with non-small cell lung cancer who had a complete response to radiotherapy plus ipilimumab.

The chain uses TRBV5-6 and TRBJ1-1; TRBD1 aligns across 7 bases. The CDR3 spans 14 residues. The trim removed 2 bases at V and 10 bases at J, leaving 11 bases unmatched. Germline lookup yields CDR1 SGHDT and CDR2 YYEEEE. CDR3 nucleotide sequence: TGTGCCAGCAGCTTTACTAGTAGGACAGGTGGAGCTTTCTTT. Encoded protein: CASSFTSRTGGAFF.

The chain joins TRBV5-6 to TRBJ2-3; D not resolved. V lost 4 bases and J lost 3, with 9 bases in between. Germline V gene lookup returns CDR1 SGHDT and CDR2 YYEEEE. This CDR3 region has 13 residues. The CDR3 is CASSLRGTDTQYF. Written as DNA, the CDR3 is TGTGCCAGCAGCCTCAGAGGTACAGATACGCAGTATTTT.

This clone was counted only a few times. V gene TRBV5-6 combines with J gene TRBJ1-1, with D unresolved. Germline-derived CDR1 and CDR2 are SGHDT and YYEEEE. Trimming left V 0 bases short and J 6 bases short, with 9 bases between. This CDR3 region has 13 residues. The CDR3 loop reads CASSLEGRAEAFF. The CDR3 coding sequence is TGTGCCAGCAGCTTGGAGGGCAGAGCTGAAGCTTTCTTT.

The V gene is TRBV7-9, the J gene TRBJ2-3, with 15 bases lining up with TRBD2. The CDR3 loop spans 17 amino acids. Germline CDR1 is SEHNR and CDR2 is FQNEAQ (reference sequence). V lost 3 bases to trimming and J lost 2 bases; unmatched junction nucleotides: 3. DNA of the CDR3: TGTGCCAGCAGCTTGGGACTAGCGGGGGGCCCCACAGATACGCAGTATTTT. It encodes CASSLGLAGGPTDTQYF.

V gene TRBV6-6 combines with J gene TRBJ1-1; TRBD1 agrees at 7 bases. The CDR3 has 15 residues. Losses at the gene ends were 5 bases for V and 6 bases for J; bases not matched to a gene: 12. Per germline, CDR1 MNHNY and CDR2 SVGAGI (reference sequence). This CDR3 reads CASSRRQGGSPEAFF. In nucleotides, the CDR3 is TGTGCCAGCAGTCGACGACAGGGCGGATCCCCTGAAGCTTTCTTT.

The chain couples TRBV9 to TRBJ2-1, with 10 bases aligning to TRBD2. Unmatched junction bases numbered 10, after V lost 2 bases and J lost 8 bases. CDR1 and CDR2 from the germline V gene are SGDLS and YYNGEE. The CDR3 contains 16 residues. The CDR3 DNA reads TGTGCCAGCAGCGTGAGCGGGGGGGCGCCGAATTATGAGCAGTTCTTC. As protein: CASSVSGGAPNYEQFF.

This chain uses TRBV18 with TRBJ2-7; no clear D gene. The CDR3 totals 13 residues. Germline loops: CDR1 KGHSH, CDR2 LQKENI. With 6 bases removed from V and 6 bases from J, the gap between germline ends came to 15 bases. The CDR3 loop is CASSVAPSREQYV. CDR3 DNA: TGTGCCAGCTCGGTGGCACCATCTCGCGAGCAGTACGTC.

Only one count was recorded for this clone. The chain links TRBV11-3 to TRBJ2-7; D call uncertain. Germline assignment: CDR1 SGHNT and CDR2 YENEEA. This CDR3 contains 13 residues. The V end was cut by 0 bases, the J end by 7 bases, with 10 bases between. The CDR3 DNA is TGTGCCAGCAGCTTAGATCAGTATGGGGAGCAGTACGTC. It is translated as CASSLDQYGEQYV.

The chain joins TRBV9 to TRBJ1-2, with 9 bases lining up with TRBD1. Trimming cost V 4 bases and J 6 bases; bases outside gene matches: 13. The CDR3 length is 16 residues. The germline V gene has CDR1 SGDLS and CDR2 YYNGEE. CDR3 in amino acids: CASSFYEGQGGDGYTF. The CDR3 nucleotides read TGTGCCAGCAGCTTCTATGAGGGACAGGGTGGCGATGGCTACACCTTC.

This sequence joins TRBV6-5 and TRBJ2-5; D unclear. Germline CDR1 MNHEY, CDR2 SVGAGI. V was cut by 6 bases and J by 5 bases, with 16 bases left in between. CDR3 length: 14 residues. In DNA form, the CDR3 reads TGTGCCAGCAGGCGCTACAAGGGATACGAGACCCAGTACTTC. Its protein is CASRRYKGYETQYF.

The chain uses TRBV11-3 and TRBJ2-3, with D uncertain. The germline V gene encodes CDR1 SGHNT and CDR2 YENEEA. Trimming left V 1 base short and J 7 bases short, with 9 bases between. The CDR3 runs 13 residues. The CDR3 sequence is CASSLVERNTQYF. The CDR3 coding sequence is TGTGCCAGCAGCTTAGTGGAGCGAAATACGCAGTATTTT.

The chain recombines TRBV7-2 with TRBJ1-1; no clear D. Germline CDR1 and CDR2: SGHTA and FQGNSA. The V and J ends lost 5 bases and 0 bases respectively, with 7 bases between them. This CDR3 has 13 residues. CDR3 in amino acids: CASSPYMNTEAFF. CDR3 nucleotides: TGTGCCAGCAGCCCGTACATGAACACTGAAGCTTTCTTT. Using reference TRBV7-2 and TRBJ1-1 for the parts outside the CDR3, the full variable domain is GAGVSQSPSNKVTEKGKDVELRCDPISGHTALYWYRQSLGQGLEFLIYFQGNSAPDKSGLPSDRFSAERTGGSVSTLTIQRTQQEDSAVYLCASSPYMNTEAFFGQGTRLTVV.

This rearrangement joins TRBV7-9 to TRBJ2-3; 12 positions match TRBD2. The CDR3 has 17 residues. The germline CDR1 and CDR2 sequences are SEHNR and FQNEAQ (reference sequence). V shed 3 bases and J 0 bases; nucleotides not matched to a gene: 4. CDR3 residues: CASSLDTSGGSTDTQYF. CDR3 nucleotides: TGTGCCAGCAGCTTGGATACTAGCGGGGGGAGCACAGATACGCAGTATTTT.

The V call is TRBV19, the J call TRBJ2-1; 16 nucleotides align to TRBD2. The junction had 5 bases not matched to a gene; V was cut back by 3 bases and J by 0 bases. Germline CDR1 is LNHDA and CDR2 is SQIVND (reference sequence). This CDR3 comprises 19 residues. In nucleotides, the CDR3 is TGTGCCAGTAGTATCGGGACTAGCGGGAGGGTAAGCTCCTACAATGAGCAGTTCTTC. Translating it yields CASSIGTSGRVSSYNEQFF.

The chain employs TRBV19 and TRBJ2-2; 7 nucleotides line up with TRBD2. This CDR3 is built from 15 residues. Germline trimming cut 7 bases from V and 6 bases from J; bases unmatched to any gene: 11. Germline assignment: CDR1 LNHDA and CDR2 SQIVND (reference sequence). In DNA form, the CDR3 reads TGTGCCAGTATGGGAGGGGCAGACGGCGCCGGGGAGCTGTTTTTT. The encoded protein is CASMGGADGAGELFF.

This chain uses TRBV7-8 with TRBJ1-1; D uncertain. Trimming took 4 bases from V and 10 from J, leaving 10 bases between them. This CDR3 is built from 11 residues. Germline V gene lookup returns CDR1 SGHVS and CDR2 FQNEAQ. Here the CDR3 reads CASSSRESAFF. In nucleotides, the CDR3 is TGTGCCAGCAGCTCCCGGGAATCAGCTTTCTTT.

The rearrangement joins TRBV28 to TRBJ2-2, with 8 bases matching TRBD1. The CDR3 has 14 residues. V lost 7 bases and J lost 5; bases outside the gene matches: 6. Looked up from germline, CDR1 is MDHEN and CDR2 is SYDVKM. For the CDR3, the DNA is TGTGCCAGCACTACGACAGGGGCTACCGGGGAGCTGTTTTTT. This translates into CASTTTGATGELFF.

The chain is built from TRBV27 and TRBJ2-7, with unresolved D. V lost 4 bases to trimming and J lost 7 bases, with 17 bases between them. Per germline, CDR1 MNHEY and CDR2 SMNVEV (reference sequence). This CDR3 has 14 amino acids. CDR3 DNA: TGTGCCAGCAGTTCCCAAAAGACATTCCGTGAGCAGTACGTC. Its translation: CASSSQKTFREQYV.

The gene calls are TRBV10-1 and TRBJ2-3; TRBD1 agrees at 7 bases. Germline V gene data show CDR1 as WNHNN and CDR2 as SYGVQD (reference sequence). The CDR3 is 14 residues long. J gave up 7 bases and V 2 bases, and 6 bases lay outside the gene matches. This chain's CDR3 is CASSEGQGQNTQYF. Written as DNA, the CDR3 is TGCGCCAGCAGTGAGGGCCAGGGACAGAATACGCAGTATTTT.

This chain uses TRBV11-2 with TRBJ1-1, with a tentative D call TRBD1 (6 bases). The CDR3 sequence is 13 residues long. Trimming left V 5 bases short and J 4 bases short, with 11 bases between. Per the germline V gene, CDR1 is SGHAT and CDR2 is FQNNGV. This CDR3 is CASSGQTFTEAFF. The CDR3 nucleotides are TGTGCCAGCAGCGGACAGACATTCACTGAAGCTTTCTTT.

The V call is TRBV11-2, the J call TRBJ1-1, with no clear D. This CDR3 contains 17 residues. Germline loops: CDR1 SGHAT, CDR2 FQNNGV. V was shortened by 5 bases and J by 1 base, with 20 bases between the two germline ends. The CDR3 DNA reads as TGTGCCAGCAGCCCCCGGCCAGGTGGGTCAAGGAACACTGAAGCTTTCTTT. Translating it yields CASSPRPGGSRNTEAFF.

This chain joins TRBV18 and TRBJ1-2; 8 nucleotides line up with TRBD1. Trimming cost V 6 bases and J 5 bases; bases outside gene matches: 11. This CDR3 spans 15 amino acids. Germline-derived CDR1 and CDR2 are KGHSH and LQKENI. The CDR3 coding sequence is TGTGCCAGCTCGCCCGTCCAGGGGGCGGGGTATGGCTACACCTTC. It codes for CASSPVQGAGYGYTF. The full variable domain, rest sourced from reference TRBV18 and TRBJ1-2, is NAGVMQNPRHLVRRRGQEARLRCSPMKGHSHVYWYRQLPEEGLKFMVYLQKENIIDESGMPKERFSAEFPKEGPSILRIQQVVRGDSAAYFCASSPVQGAGYGYTFGSGTRLTVV.

This rearrangement joins TRBV7-8 to TRBJ2-5; D is possibly TRBD2 (7 bases). The CDR3 covers 15 residues. Trimming stripped 2 bases from V and 4 bases from J, with 14 bases between. The germline CDR1 and CDR2 sequences are SGHVS and FQNEAQ. DNA of the CDR3: TGTGCCAGCAGCTTACTAGCAAGGGGGGGAGAGACCCAGTACTTC. It yields the protein CASSLLARGGETQYF.

This clone was recorded many times. The chain's CDR3 is CASSRGDNSGNTIYF. CDR3 coding DNA: TGTGCCAGTAGTAGGGGTGACAACTCTGGAAACACCATATATTTT. The chain couples TRBV19 to TRBJ1-3, with no clear D. Trimming took off 4 bases at V and 0 bases at J, with 10 bases between the two ends. The CDR3 is made up of 15 amino acids. CDR1 and CDR2 (germline): LNHDA, SQIVND (reference sequence).

This rearrangement joins TRBV19 to TRBJ2-3; possible D gene TRBD1, 6 bases. Germline CDR1 reads LNHDA; CDR2 reads SQIVND (reference sequence). This CDR3 is built from 15 residues. V lost 4 bases and J 6 bases, leaving 17 bases between the germline ends. As DNA, the CDR3 is TGTGCCAGTAGTACTCAGGACAGCAGGCGGGATACGCAGTATTTT. It translates to CASSTQDSRRDTQYF.

This clone appeared a few times. The chain combines TRBV6-9 with TRBJ1-6; D gene ambiguous. The CDR3 loop spans 14 amino acids. V gave up 7 bases and J gave up 7 bases, with 14 bases separating them. The germline V gene has CDR1 MNHGY and CDR2 SVAAGI. The CDR3 bases are TGTGCCAGCAACCTGGCCGGCTTGAATTCACCCCTCCACTTT. Its protein is CASNLAGLNSPLHF.

The J gene is TRBJ2-5, the V gene TRBV11-3; TRBD2 is a possible D gene (5 bases). Trimming removed 5 bases at V and 4 bases at J, with 20 bases between. CDR1 is SGHNT, CDR2 YENEEA, per germline. CDR3 length equals 16 residues. The DNA of the CDR3 is TGTGCCAGCAGCCCCTCCGCCGGGGTTTCTGGAGAGACCCAGTACTTC. It codes for CASSPSAGVSGETQYF.

The rearrangement uses TRBV10-1 and TRBJ2-1, with unresolved D. The germline gives CDR1 WNHNN, CDR2 SYGVQD (reference sequence). This CDR3 spans 14 amino acids. The V gene lost 6 bases and the J gene lost 8 bases, with 17 bases spanning the gap. DNA of the CDR3: TGCGCCAGCAGCCCTACCAGGACCAGCTATGAGCAGTTCTTC. It yields the protein CASSPTRTSYEQFF.

CDR3 nucleotides: TGTGCCAGCAGCTTAGGAGTTCAGCCCCTCTACGAGCAGTACTTC. It specifies CASSLGVQPLYEQYF. The rearrangement links TRBV11-3 to TRBJ2-7; no definite D call. The V end was cut by 1 base, the J end by 3 bases, with 13 bases between. Germline assignment: CDR1 SGHNT and CDR2 YENEEA. The CDR3 has 15 residues.

The chain joins TRBV15 to TRBJ2-5; TRBD2 might be the D (6 bases). Germline V gene lookup returns CDR1 LNHNV and CDR2 YYDKDF (reference sequence). Between the trimmed V and J ends, which lost 6 bases and 6 bases, there was a span of 11 bases. The CDR3 has 12 residues. The CDR3 DNA is TGTGCCACCAGTTCGGGGGAAAAGACCCAGTACTTC. Translated, it gives CATSSGEKTQYF. Filled out from reference TRBV15 and TRBJ2-5, the complete variable domain reads DAMVIQNPRYQVTQFGKPVTLSCSQTLNHNVMYWYQQKSSQAPKLLFHYYDKDFNNEADTPDNFQSRRPNTSFCFLDIRSPGLGDTAMYLCATSSGEKTQYFGPGTRLLVL.

The V gene is TRBV5-4, the J gene TRBJ2-1, with D hard to call. CDR3 length equals 15 residues. Germline values: CDR1 SGHNT, CDR2 YYREEE (reference sequence). Trimming pared 0 bases from V and 0 bases from J, leaving 7 bases between. The CDR3 nucleotides read TGTGCCAGCAGCTTGGGCCCCAACTCCTACAATGAGCAGTTCTTC. Protein: CASSLGPNSYNEQFF.

This chain connects TRBV18 to TRBJ1-2; D might be TRBD1 (6 bases). Germline V gene data show CDR1 as KGHSH and CDR2 as LQKENI. The germline V and J ends were trimmed by 5 bases and 4 bases, with 14 bases remaining between them. This CDR3 region has 14 residues. The CDR3 DNA reads TGTGCCAGCTCAGCCGATGGACAGTTCTATGGCTACACCTTC. Protein: CASSADGQFYGYTF.